This T cell receptor (beta chain) was sequenced for a study of blood T cells in healthy people across ages. A remark on this clonotype: Its specificity is unknown.

General study findings and limits: Nothing was known about donor CMV status, and this possibly confounded expanded clonotype changes. The diversity estimates, figures obtained from one million T cells, were considered underestimates. Higher diversity, along with more naive CD4+ cells, distinguished long-lived donors from aged donors.

V was pared by 5 bases and J by 7 bases, with 18 bases between. Germline values: CDR1 MNHEY, CDR2 SMNVEV (reference sequence). The CDR3 length is 15 residues. The second PCR ran roughly 7 to 11 cycles with a sample-barcoded 5' primer and J-beta primers. TCRdb processed the 5' RACE reads anew with MiXCR; each CDR3 protein has one entry. The table shows about 1.5 million distinct CDR3 sequences, with 40% to 50% occurring only once. This receptor was obtained from a woman aged 18-29 years in good health. V is TRBV27 and J is TRBJ2-1; TRBD2 is a possible D gene (6 bases). Source material: blood. CDR3 nucleotides: TGTGCCAGCAGTCCCCGACTCCCGGAGGGGAATGAGCAGTTCTTC. Translated: CASSPRLPEGNEQFF.